This TCR beta chain is from a study of cytomegalovirus exposure and HLA in healthy donors. Whole-study findings and limits: TCR beta sequences reportedly predicted most subjects' HLA-A and HLA-B alleles accurately. Some V segments could not be told apart, so they were left out, TRBV6-2 and TRBV6-3 among them.

Germline assignment: CDR1 MNHEY and CDR2 SVGAGI. V lost 0 bases to trimming and J lost 2 bases; unmatched junction nucleotides: 3. This CDR3 spans 16 amino acids. Primers included in the PCR were 60 Vbeta and 13 Jbeta primers. TCRdb keeps only in-frame clones here, not all; method: immunoSEQ multiplex PCR. The profile shows some 140,000 clones, roughly three quarters of them singletons. Note on this clone: Its antigen is unknown.

The source of this sequence is a man aged 30 to 45 in good health and CMV-seropositive. The specimen was PBMCs. This chain joins TRBV6-5 and TRBJ2-3, with TRBD1 matching 9 bases. CDR3 amino acids: CASSYSGQGLTDTQYF. As DNA, the CDR3 is TGTGCCAGCAGTTACTCGGGACAGGGACTCACAGATACGCAGTATTTT.